This paragraph covers one TCR beta chain sequence. A TCRbeta library incorporating unique molecular identifiers was prepared. TCRdb re-derived calls from the PCR reads in MiXCR, one entry per CDR3 protein. Of about 240,000 distinct CDR3 sequences listed, roughly 25% were seen once; the top ten hold over 2.5%. Germline loops: CDR1 LGHNT, CDR2 FRNRAP. The CDR3 is made up of 13 amino acids. The V and J ends lost 8 bases and 1 base respectively, with 10 bases between them. The data were obtained in a study of T-cell reconstitution after alpha-beta-depleted transplantation in children. The source material was PBMCs, sampled before TCRalphabeta/CD19-depleted stem cell transplant. V is TRBV12-5 and J is TRBJ2-3; maybe TRBD1 (5 bases). The origin of this receptor is a girl aged 2 to 10 with Fanconi anemia, due to receive a stem cell transplant. CDR3 sequence reads: CASSKGRTDTQYF. In DNA form, the CDR3 reads TGTGCTAGTTCAAAGGGGCGCACAGATACGCAGTATTTT.